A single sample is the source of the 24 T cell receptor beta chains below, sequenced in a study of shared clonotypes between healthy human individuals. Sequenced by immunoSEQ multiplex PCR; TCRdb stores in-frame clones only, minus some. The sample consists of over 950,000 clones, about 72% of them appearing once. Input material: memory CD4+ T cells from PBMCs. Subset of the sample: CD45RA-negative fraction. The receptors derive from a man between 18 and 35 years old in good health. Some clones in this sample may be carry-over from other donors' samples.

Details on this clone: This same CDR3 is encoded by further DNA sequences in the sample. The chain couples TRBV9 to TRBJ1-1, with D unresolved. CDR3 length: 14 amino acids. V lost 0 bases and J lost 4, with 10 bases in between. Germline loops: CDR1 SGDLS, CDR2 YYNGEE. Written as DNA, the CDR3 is TGTGCCAGCAGCGTAGGGGGTGGATCCACTGAAGCTTTCTTT. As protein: CASSVGGGSTEAFF.

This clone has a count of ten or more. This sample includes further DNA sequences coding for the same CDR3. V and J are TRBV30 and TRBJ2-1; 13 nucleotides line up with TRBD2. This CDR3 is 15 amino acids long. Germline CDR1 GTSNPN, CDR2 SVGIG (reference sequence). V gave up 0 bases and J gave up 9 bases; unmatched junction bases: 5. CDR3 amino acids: CAWSVLGTSGTEQFF. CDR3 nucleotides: TGTGCCTGGAGTGTACTCGGGACTAGCGGGACTGAGCAGTTCTTC.

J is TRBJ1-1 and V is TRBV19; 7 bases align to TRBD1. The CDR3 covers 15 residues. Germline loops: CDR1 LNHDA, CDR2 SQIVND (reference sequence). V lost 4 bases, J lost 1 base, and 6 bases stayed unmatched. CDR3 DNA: TGTGCCAGTAGTAGACGGGACAGTGGGAACACTGAAGCTTTCTTT. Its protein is CASSRRDSGNTEAFF.

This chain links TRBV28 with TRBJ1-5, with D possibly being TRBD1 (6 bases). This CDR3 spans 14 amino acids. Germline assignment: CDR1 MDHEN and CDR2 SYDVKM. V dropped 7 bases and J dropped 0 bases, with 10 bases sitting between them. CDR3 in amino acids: CASKRDNSNQPQHF. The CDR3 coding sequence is TGTGCCAGCAAGAGGGACAATAGCAATCAGCCCCAGCATTTT.

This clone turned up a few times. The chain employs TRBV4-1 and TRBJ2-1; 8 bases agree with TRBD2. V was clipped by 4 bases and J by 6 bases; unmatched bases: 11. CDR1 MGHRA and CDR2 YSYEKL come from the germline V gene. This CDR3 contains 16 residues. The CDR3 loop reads CASSRGGLVGLNEQFF. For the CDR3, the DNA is TGCGCCAGCAGCCGAGGGGGACTAGTAGGTCTCAATGAGCAGTTCTTC.

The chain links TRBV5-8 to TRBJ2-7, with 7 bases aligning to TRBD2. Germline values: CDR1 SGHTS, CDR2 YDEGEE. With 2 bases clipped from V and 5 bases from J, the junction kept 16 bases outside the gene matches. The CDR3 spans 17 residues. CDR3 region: CASSFPVSGRRRNEQYF. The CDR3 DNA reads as TGTGCCAGCAGCTTTCCCGTATCCGGGAGGCGGCGGAACGAGCAGTACTTC.

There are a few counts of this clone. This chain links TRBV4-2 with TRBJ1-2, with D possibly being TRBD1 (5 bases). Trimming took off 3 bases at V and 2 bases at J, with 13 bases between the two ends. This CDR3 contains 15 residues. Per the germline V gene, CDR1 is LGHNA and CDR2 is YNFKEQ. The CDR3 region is CASSQAGVGNYGYTF. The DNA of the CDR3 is TGTGCCAGCAGCCAGGCGGGGGTTGGGAACTATGGCTACACCTTC.

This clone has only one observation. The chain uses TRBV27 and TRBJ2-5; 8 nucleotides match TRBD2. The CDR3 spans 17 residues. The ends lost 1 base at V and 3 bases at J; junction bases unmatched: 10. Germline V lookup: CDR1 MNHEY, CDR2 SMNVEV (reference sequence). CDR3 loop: CASSLWRGDFGKETQYF. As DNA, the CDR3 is TGTGCCAGCAGTTTATGGCGGGGGGATTTCGGAAAAGAGACCCAGTACTTC.

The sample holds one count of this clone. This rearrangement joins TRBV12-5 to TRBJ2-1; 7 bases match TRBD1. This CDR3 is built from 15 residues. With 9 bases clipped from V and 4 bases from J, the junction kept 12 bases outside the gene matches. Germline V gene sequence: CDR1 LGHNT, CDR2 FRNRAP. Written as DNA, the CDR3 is TGTGCTAGGCAATGGACAGGAAACTTTTACAATGAGCAGTTCTTC. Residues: CARQWTGNFYNEQFF.

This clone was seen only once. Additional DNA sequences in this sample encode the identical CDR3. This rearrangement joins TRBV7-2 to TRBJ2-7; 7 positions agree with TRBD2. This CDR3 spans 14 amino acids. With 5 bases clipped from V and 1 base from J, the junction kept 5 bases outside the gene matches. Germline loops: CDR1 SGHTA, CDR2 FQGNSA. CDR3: CASSLREGSYEQYF. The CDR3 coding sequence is TGTGCCAGCAGCCTGAGGGAGGGATCCTACGAGCAGTACTTC.

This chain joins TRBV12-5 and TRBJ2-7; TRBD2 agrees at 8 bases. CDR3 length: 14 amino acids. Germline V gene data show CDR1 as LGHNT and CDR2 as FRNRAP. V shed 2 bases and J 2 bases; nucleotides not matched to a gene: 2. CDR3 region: CASGLKAGAYEQYF. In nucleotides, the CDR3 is TGTGCTAGTGGTTTGAAAGCGGGAGCCTACGAGCAGTACTTC. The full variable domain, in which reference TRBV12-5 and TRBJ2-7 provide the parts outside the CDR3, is DARVTQTPRHKVTEMGQEVTMRCQPILGHNTVFWYRQTMMQGLELLAYFRNRAPLDDSGMPKDRFSAEMPDATLATLKIQPSEPRDSAVYFCASGLKAGAYEQYFGPGTRLTVT.

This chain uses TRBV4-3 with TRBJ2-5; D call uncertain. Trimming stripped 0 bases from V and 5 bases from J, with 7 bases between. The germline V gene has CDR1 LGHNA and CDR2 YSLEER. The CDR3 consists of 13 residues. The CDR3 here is CASSQEGYETQYF. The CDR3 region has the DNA TGCGCCAGCAGCCAAGAAGGGTACGAGACCCAGTACTTC.

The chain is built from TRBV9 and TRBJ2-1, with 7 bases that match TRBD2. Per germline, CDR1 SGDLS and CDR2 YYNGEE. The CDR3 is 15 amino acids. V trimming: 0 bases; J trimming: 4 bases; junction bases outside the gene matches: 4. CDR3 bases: TGTGCCAGCAGCGTAGCGGGACTAAAATACAATGAGCAGTTCTTC. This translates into CASSVAGLKYNEQFF. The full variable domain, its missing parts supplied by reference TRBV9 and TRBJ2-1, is DSGVTQTPKHLITATGQRVTLRCSPRSGDLSVYWYQQSLDQGLQFLIQYYNGEERAKGNILERFSAQQFPDLHSELNLSSLELGDSALYFCASSVAGLKYNEQFFGPGTRLTVL.

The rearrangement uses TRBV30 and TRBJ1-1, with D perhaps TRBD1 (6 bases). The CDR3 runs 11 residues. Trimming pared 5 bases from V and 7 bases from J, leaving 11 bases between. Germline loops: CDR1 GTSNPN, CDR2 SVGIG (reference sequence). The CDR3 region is CAWGVRGEAFF. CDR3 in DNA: TGTGCCTGGGGGGTCAGGGGTGAAGCTTTCTTT.

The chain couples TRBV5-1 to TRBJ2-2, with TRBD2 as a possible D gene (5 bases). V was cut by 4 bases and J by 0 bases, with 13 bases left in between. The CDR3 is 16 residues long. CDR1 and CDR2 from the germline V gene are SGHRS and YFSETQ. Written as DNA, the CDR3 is TGCGCCAGCAGCCCCGGGGAGAATCCGAACACCGGGGAGCTGTTTTTT. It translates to CASSPGENPNTGELFF.

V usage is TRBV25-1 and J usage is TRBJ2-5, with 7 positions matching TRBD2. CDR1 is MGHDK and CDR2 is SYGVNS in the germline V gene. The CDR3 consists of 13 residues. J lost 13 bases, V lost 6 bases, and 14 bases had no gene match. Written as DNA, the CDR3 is TGTGCCAGCAGGAAGGACGAGCGGGGTTCCTTGTACTTC. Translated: CASRKDERGSLYF.

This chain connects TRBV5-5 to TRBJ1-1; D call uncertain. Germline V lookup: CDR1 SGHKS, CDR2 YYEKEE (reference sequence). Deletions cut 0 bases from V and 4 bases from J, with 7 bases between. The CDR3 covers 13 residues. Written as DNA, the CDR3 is TGTGCCAGCAGCTTGGTCCCGAGCACTGAAGCTTTCTTT. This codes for CASSLVPSTEAFF.

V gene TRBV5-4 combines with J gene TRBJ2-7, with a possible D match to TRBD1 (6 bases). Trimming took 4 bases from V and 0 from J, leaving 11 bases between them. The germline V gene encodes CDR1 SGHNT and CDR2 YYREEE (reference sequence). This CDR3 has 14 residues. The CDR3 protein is CASSLDRFSYEQYF. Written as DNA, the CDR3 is TGTGCCAGCAGCCTAGACAGGTTCTCCTACGAGCAGTACTTC.

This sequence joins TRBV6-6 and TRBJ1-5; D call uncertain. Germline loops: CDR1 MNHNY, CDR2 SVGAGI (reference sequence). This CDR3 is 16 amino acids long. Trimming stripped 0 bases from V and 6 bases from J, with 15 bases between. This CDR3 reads CASSYSNPDLGQPQHF. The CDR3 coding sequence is TGTGCCAGCAGTTACTCAAACCCTGACTTGGGTCAGCCCCAGCATTTT.

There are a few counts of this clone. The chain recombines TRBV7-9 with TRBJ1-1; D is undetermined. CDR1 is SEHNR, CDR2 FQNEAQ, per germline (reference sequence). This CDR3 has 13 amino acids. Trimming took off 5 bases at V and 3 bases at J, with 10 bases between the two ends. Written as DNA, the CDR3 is TGTGCCAGCAGCCTTTTGGAGGACACTGAAGCTTTCTTT. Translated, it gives CASSLLEDTEAFF.

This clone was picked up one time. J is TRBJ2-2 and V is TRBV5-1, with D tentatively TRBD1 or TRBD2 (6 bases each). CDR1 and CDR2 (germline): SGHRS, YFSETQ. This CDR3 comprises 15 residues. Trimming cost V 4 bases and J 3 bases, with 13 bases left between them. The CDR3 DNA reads TGCGCCAGCAGCCGGGGGCTAATCGACACCGGGGAGCTGTTTTTT. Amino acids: CASSRGLIDTGELFF.

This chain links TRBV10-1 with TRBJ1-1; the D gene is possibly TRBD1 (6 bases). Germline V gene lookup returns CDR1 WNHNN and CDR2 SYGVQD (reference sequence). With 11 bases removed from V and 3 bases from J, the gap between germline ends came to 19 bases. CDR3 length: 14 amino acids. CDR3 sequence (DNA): TGCGCCCCCCCAAAGGGGGGGCCGGACACTGAAGCTTTCTTT. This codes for CAPPKGGPDTEAFF.

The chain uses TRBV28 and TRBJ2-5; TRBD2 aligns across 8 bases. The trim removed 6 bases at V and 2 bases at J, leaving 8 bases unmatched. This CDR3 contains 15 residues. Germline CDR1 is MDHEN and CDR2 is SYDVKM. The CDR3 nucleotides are TGTGCCAGCAGGGACAGCGGGAGCGGTCAAGAGACCCAGTACTTC. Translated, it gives CASRDSGSGQETQYF.

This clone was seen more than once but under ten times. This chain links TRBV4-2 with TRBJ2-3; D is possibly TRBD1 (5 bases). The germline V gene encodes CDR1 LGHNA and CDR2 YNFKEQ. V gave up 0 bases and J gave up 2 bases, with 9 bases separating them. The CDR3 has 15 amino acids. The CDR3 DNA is TGTGCCAGCAGCCAAGAGAGACAGAACACAGATACGCAGTATTTT. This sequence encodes CASSQERQNTDTQYF.